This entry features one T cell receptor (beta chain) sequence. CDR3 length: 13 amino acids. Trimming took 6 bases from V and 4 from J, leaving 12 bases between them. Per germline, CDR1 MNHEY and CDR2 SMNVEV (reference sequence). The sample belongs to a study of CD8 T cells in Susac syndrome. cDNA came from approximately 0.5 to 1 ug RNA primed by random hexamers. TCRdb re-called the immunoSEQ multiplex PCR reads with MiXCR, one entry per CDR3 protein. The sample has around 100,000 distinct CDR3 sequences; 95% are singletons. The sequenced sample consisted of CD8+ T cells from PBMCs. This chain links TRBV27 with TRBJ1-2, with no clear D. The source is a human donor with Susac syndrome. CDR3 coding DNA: TGTGCCAGCAGCCACTGGGGAGTCTATGGCTACACCTTC. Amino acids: CASSHWGVYGYTF.